Listed below are T cell receptor beta chains from one sample, sequenced in a study of T-cell memory formation after mild COVID-19. MiXCR was run by TCRdb on the 5' RACE reads, yielding one entry per CDR3 protein. This sample yields about 200,000 distinct CDR3 sequences, of which roughly 17% are seen a single time; 2% to 2.5% belongs to the top ten. Sample: PBMCs or a T cell subset sorted from them (not recorded which). The receptor source for this set is an adult woman who had mild COVID-19 (a few samples of this study predate the infection). Cell type and time point are not known. CDR3s include the opening cysteine and the closing phenylalanine or tryptophan. D genes are given only for firm matches. Not every row has a clone size; where given, it reads once, few, many or a size class.

15	-	TRBV11-2	-	TRBJ2-7	TGTGCCAGCAGCTCCCTTGCGGGTCCGAACTACGAGCAGTACTTC	CASSSLAGPNYEQYF
13	few	TRBV25-1	-	TRBJ2-7	TGTGCCAGCAGTGGCCTCGGGAGTTACGAGCAGTACTTC	CASSGLGSYEQYF
15	few	TRBV24-1	-	TRBJ2-7	TGTGCCACCAGTGAAGCTGGGAGTAGGACCTACGAGCAGTACTTC	CATSEAGSRTYEQYF
15	few	TRBV12-3/TRBV12-4	TRBD2	TRBJ2-1	TGTGCCAGCAGTCCCCCGGGACTAGCGGGAGGTGAGCAGTTCTTC	CASSPPGLAGGEQFF
11	once	TRBV2	-	TRBJ2-5	TGTGCCAGCATGTGGGCGAAGACCCAGTACTTC	CASMWAKTQYF
17	-	TRBV11-1	TRBD1	TRBJ2-1	TGTGCCAGCAGCTTAGGGGACAGGTTCAGCTCCTACAATGAGCAGTTCTTC	CASSLGDRFSSYNEQFF
16	-	TRBV24-1	TRBD2	TRBJ2-3	TGTGCCACCAGTGATCCCGGGACTAGCGTCAGAGATACGCAGTATTTT	CATSDPGTSVRDTQYF
13	-	TRBV7-2	-	TRBJ2-7	TGTGCCAGCAGCTTAGTCCAAGCCCACGAGCAGTACTTC	CASSLVQAHEQYF
13	-	TRBV20-1	TRBD1	TRBJ1-6	TGCAGTGCTAGAGCCCAGGGGGATTCACCCCTCCACTTT	CSARAQGDSPLHF
14	-	TRBV3-1	-	TRBJ2-3	TGTGCCAGCAGCCAAAGAGGGACGACAGATACGCAGTATTTT	CASSQRGTTDTQYF
15	-	TRBV7-2	TRBD2	TRBJ2-1	TGTGCCAGCAGCCGGGACTACCAAAGGGGTAATGAGCAGTTCTTC	CASSRDYQRGNEQFF
13	few	TRBV20-1	-	TRBJ1-4	TGCAGTGCTAGAAGCGCAACTAATGAAAAACTGTTTTTT	CSARSATNEKLFF
16	few	TRBV24-1	-	TRBJ1-4	TGTGCCACCAGTGAGCCCACAGGAGGGGCTAATGAAAAACTGTTTTTT	CATSEPTGGANEKLFF
17	many	TRBV7-8	-	TRBJ1-5	TGTGCCAGCAGCTCGTACAGGGTAGGGGTTTCTAATCAGCCCCAGCATTTT	CASSSYRVGVSNQPQHF
14	once	TRBV13	-	TRBJ1-4	TGTGCCAGCAGCTCCCAAAACAGGGATGAAAAACTGTTTTTT	CASSSQNRDEKLFF
12	-	TRBV29-1	TRBD1	TRBJ2-7	TGCAGCGTGACAGGGAAACGGGACGAGCAGTACTTC	CSVTGKRDEQYF
14	few	TRBV28	-	TRBJ1-1	TGTGCCAGCAGTCCCTTCTCGGGGGACACTGAAGCTTTCTTT	CASSPFSGDTEAFF
14	few	TRBV5-1	TRBD1	TRBJ2-5	TGCGCCAGCAGCCTACAGACAGGGGCAGAGACCCAGTACTTC	CASSLQTGAETQYF
12	-	TRBV23-1	-	TRBJ2-2	TGCGCCAGCCAGGGGAACACCGGGGAGCTGTTTTTT	CASQGNTGELFF
12	-	TRBV20-1	-	TRBJ1-3	TGCAGTGCTAGAGATCCTCAGGGCGGTTGGTATTTT	CSARDPQGGWYF
16	-	TRBV5-1	TRBD1	TRBJ2-1	TGCGCCAGCAGCTTTACCGGGACAGGACGCTACAATGAGCAGTTCTTC	CASSFTGTGRYNEQFF
14	-	TRBV5-1	-	TRBJ1-1	TGCGCCAGCAGCGGGGGACAATCAGTCACTGAAGCTTTCTTT	CASSGGQSVTEAFF
17	-	TRBV5-1	-	TRBJ1-1	TGCGCCAGCAGCCCAGGCAGGGGAAATAACATCAGGACTGAAGCTTTCTTT	CASSPGRGNNIRTEAFF
14	few	TRBV9	-	TRBJ1-2	TGTGCCAGCAGCGTAGCTCCAGGGAACTATGGCTACACCTTC	CASSVAPGNYGYTF
16	-	TRBV15	-	TRBJ2-1	TGTGCCACCAGCAGAGGAAGGGACCCGCTTTACAATGAGCAGTTCTTC	CATSRGRDPLYNEQFF
13	-	TRBV4-3	-	TRBJ2-5	TGCGCCAGCAGCCAAGCTCATCGGGGGACCCAGTACTTC	CASSQAHRGTQYF
14	-	TRBV5-1	-	TRBJ2-7	TGCGCCAGCAGCCCCTCGGCAGGGGTCTACGAGCAGTACTTC	CASSPSAGVYEQYF
15	-	TRBV12-3/TRBV12-4	-	TRBJ1-1	TGTGCCAGCAGCTTAGGACGGGGTAGAAGAGTGTTGGCTTTCTTT	CASSLGRGRRVLAFF
14	-	TRBV4-1	-	TRBJ1-5	TGCGCCAGCAGCCAAGGGGGATACAATCAGCCCCAGCATTTT	CASSQGGYNQPQHF
17	few	TRBV7-9	TRBD2	TRBJ2-5	TGTGCCAGCAGCTCAGGATTAGCGGGAGGGCCGAGGGAGACCCAGTACTTC	CASSSGLAGGPRETQYF
14	-	TRBV6-5	-	TRBJ1-2	TGTGCCAGCAGTACCAGACCGGGCTGGTATGGCTACACCTTC	CASSTRPGWYGYTF
15	few	TRBV9	-	TRBJ2-1	TGTGCCAGCAGCGTAGACTACCCCTTATACAATGAGCAGTTCTTC	CASSVDYPLYNEQFF
16	-	TRBV7-6	-	TRBJ2-3	TGTGCCAGCAGCTTTTCTGGGTCAGGGGTCACAGATACGCAGTATTTT	CASSFSGSGVTDTQYF
17	few	TRBV7-9	TRBD1	TRBJ2-1	TGTGCCAGCAGCCTACGACAGGGATTGTTATCCTACAATGAGCAGTTCTTC	CASSLRQGLLSYNEQFF
14	many	TRBV11-1	-	TRBJ2-1	TGTGCCAGCAGCTTAGGGTTTAGTAACCATGAGCAGTTCTTC	CASSLGFSNHEQFF
12	-	TRBV15	-	TRBJ2-5	TGTGCCACCAGCACAGTTCAAGAGACCCAGTACTTC	CATSTVQETQYF
14	-	TRBV9	-	TRBJ1-1	TGTGCCAGCAGCGCGGGGGGACAGAACACTGAAGCTTTCTTT	CASSAGGQNTEAFF
17	few	TRBV4-1	TRBD1	TRBJ1-3	TGCGCCAGCAGCCAACCAAGGACAGGGGGAACTGGAAACACCATATATTTT	CASSQPRTGGTGNTIYF
14	-	TRBV25-1	-	TRBJ1-1	TGTGCCAGCACGCCAGGGCCCGGGGTCACTGAAGCTTTCTTT	CASTPGPGVTEAFF
15	-	TRBV12-3/TRBV12-4	-	TRBJ1-3	TGTGCCAGCAGTTTTGGCAGGATCTCTGGAAACACCATATATTTT	CASSFGRISGNTIYF
18	few	TRBV7-8	TRBD2	TRBJ2-4	TGTGCCAGCAGCTTCACCCGGGTACCTAGCGGGAGAGGGGACATTCAGTACTTC	CASSFTRVPSGRGDIQYF
14	few	TRBV29-1	-	TRBJ2-1	TGCAGCGTTGAATATCCAGGGGCCCCCACTTTAGGCGCCTTC	CSVEYPGAPTLGAF
13	many	TRBV29-1	-	TRBJ2-3	TGCAGCGTTCAGAGGGGAGACACAGATACGCAGTATTTT	CSVQRGDTDTQYF
17	many	TRBV5-1	-	TRBJ2-2	TGCGCCAGCAGCTGGAGTACACAGGGAGCGAACACCGGGGAGCTGTTTTTT	CASSWSTQGANTGELFF
14	few	TRBV6-1	TRBD1	TRBJ1-5	TGTGCCAGCAGCCCCAGGGGGCCCAATCAGCCCCAGCATTTT	CASSPRGPNQPQHF
14	-	TRBV20-1	-	TRBJ2-5	TGCAGTGCTAGAGTTAGCACCCTCCAAGAGACCCAGTACTTC	CSARVSTLQETQYF
16	few	TRBV3-1	-	TRBJ2-3	TGTGCCAGCAGCCAAGGGGACGGAGGGGTAGCGGATACGCAGTATTTT	CASSQGDGGVADTQYF
15	-	TRBV5-1	TRBD1	TRBJ2-5	TGCGCCAGCAGCTTGGTAGAGGGGGCCCCAGAGACCCAGTACTTC	CASSLVEGAPETQYF
14	-	TRBV7-3	-	TRBJ1-1	TGTGCCAGCAGCCCGGACAGATGGAACACTGAAGCTTTCTTT	CASSPDRWNTEAFF
17	few	TRBV6-5	-	TRBJ1-1	TGTGCCAGCAGTTATCGGCAGGTAGCGTATCAGGGAACTGAAGCTTTCTTT	CASSYRQVAYQGTEAFF
15	few	TRBV18	-	TRBJ2-7	TGTGCCAGCTCACCACCGTCAGGGACCGGATACGAGCAGTACTTC	CASSPPSGTGYEQYF
13	-	TRBV4-3	-	TRBJ2-5	TGCGCCAGCAGTAGACAACTAGCTGAGACCCAGTACTTC	CASSRQLAETQYF
16	few	TRBV12-3/TRBV12-4	-	TRBJ1-4	TGTGCCAGCAGAGGGGGGGCCGGGACTTCCTATGAAAAACTGTTTTTT	CASRGGAGTSYEKLFF
20	-	TRBV24-1	TRBD2	TRBJ2-3	TGTGCCACCAGTGACCCGGGACATCCGACTAGCGGGGGAGGTGCAGATACGCAGTATTTT	CATSDPGHPTSGGGADTQYF
13	-	TRBV12-3/TRBV12-4	-	TRBJ1-1	TGTGCCAGCAGTTTCCCATTTGGAACTGAAGCTTTCTTT	CASSFPFGTEAFF
11	few	TRBV7-2	-	TRBJ2-1	TGTGCCAGCAGCTTATTCGATGAGCAGTTCTTC	CASSLFDEQFF
16	-	TRBV20-1	TRBD1	TRBJ1-1	TGCAGTGCTCCAACCGGGACAGGGGGAAGATCAACTGAAGCTTTCTTT	CSAPTGTGGRSTEAFF
16	-	TRBV11-2	TRBD2	TRBJ2-5	TGTGCCAGCAGCCTGCTGGGGGGGGGTGCCCTCGAGACCCAGTACTTC	CASSLLGGGALETQYF
16	few	TRBV9	-	TRBJ1-4	TGTGCCAGCAGCACCACCGGGGGGGCAACTAATGAAAAACTGTTTTTT	CASSTTGGATNEKLFF